The clone carrying this T cell receptor beta chain was seen only a few times. Its cognate antigen is unknown. Germline CDR1 SNHLY, CDR2 FYNNEI. CDR3 length: 14 residues. V dropped 6 bases and J dropped 7; count of bases not matched to a gene: 7. This sample stems from a study of T cell responses to AZD1222 COVID-19 vaccine. Study-level findings and limits: Receipt of two AZD1222 doses was followed by a rise in Spike-specific TCR breadth and depth.

Profiled with immunoSEQ multiplex PCR; TCRdb holds only in-frame clones, not every one. The sample includes 180,000 or so clones, 90% to 95% of them seen just once. The chain is built from TRBV2 and TRBJ2-7, with TRBD1 matching over 12 bases. The input for sequencing was peripheral blood, taken on day 0 of AZD1222 vaccination. This clonotype was sampled from an adult in good health. The CDR3 spells CASSSGTGGWEQYF. CDR3 coding DNA: TGTGCCAGCAGCTCCGGGACAGGGGGCTGGGAGCAGTACTTC.